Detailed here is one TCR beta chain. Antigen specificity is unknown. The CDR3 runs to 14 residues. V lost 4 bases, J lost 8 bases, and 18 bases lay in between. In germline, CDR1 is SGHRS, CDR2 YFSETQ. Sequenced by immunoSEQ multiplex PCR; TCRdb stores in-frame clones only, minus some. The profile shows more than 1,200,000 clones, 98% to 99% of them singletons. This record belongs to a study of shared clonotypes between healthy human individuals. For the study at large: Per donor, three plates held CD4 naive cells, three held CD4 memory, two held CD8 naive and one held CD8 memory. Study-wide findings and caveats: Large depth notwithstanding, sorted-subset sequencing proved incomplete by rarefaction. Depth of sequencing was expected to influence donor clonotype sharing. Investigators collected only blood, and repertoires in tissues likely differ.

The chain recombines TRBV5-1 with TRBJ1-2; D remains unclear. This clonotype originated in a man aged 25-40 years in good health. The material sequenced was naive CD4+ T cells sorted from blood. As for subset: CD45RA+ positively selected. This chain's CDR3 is CASSKTAPTGGYTF. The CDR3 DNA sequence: TGCGCCAGCAGCAAGACTGCGCCAACTGGCGGCTACACCTTC.